This T cell receptor beta chain came from a study of T cells in tuberculosis. Background on the study: A South African cohort included IGRA-negative adolescents, latently infected IGRA-positive adolescents and adults with active tuberculosis. Study-wide results and caveats: Using the GMM-specific repertoire gave around 87% accuracy versus roughly 70% with motifs. Samples were chosen by availability of cryopreserved specimens. GMM-specific TCRs were nearer to active tuberculosis alpha repertoires, suggesting expansion.

In the case of this clone: Its antigen is not identified.

Clones were read by immunoSEQ multiplex PCR, and TCRdb kept only the in-frame ones, dropping some. The data contain about 45,000 clones, 90% to 95% of them seen just once; the ten biggest clones take up about 2%. Trimming shortened V by 2 bases and J by 4 bases, and 15 bases separated the two germline ends. Germline values: CDR1 MDHEN, CDR2 SYDVKM. The CDR3 length is 17 residues. This chain links TRBV28 with TRBJ2-6; D may be TRBD1 (5 bases). Material: PBMCs. The receptor's source is a donor aged 10-29 years with latent tuberculosis or without tuberculosis infection. Some clones in this sample may be carry-over from other donors' samples. In DNA form, the CDR3 reads TGTGCCAGCAGTTTACCACGGACACTGAGAGGGGCCAACGTCCTGACTTTC. Amino acid sequence: CASSLPRTLRGANVLTF.